Listed below are T cell receptor beta chains from one sample, sequenced in a study of blood T cell repertoires in COVID-19. This table comes from immunoSEQ multiplex PCR, and its TCRdb copy is limited to in-frame clones, with some not included. The repertoire holds 50,000 to 60,000 clones, with 75% to 85% as singletons. Sequencing used peripheral blood. The receptors derive from a human donor in a cohort sampled during active COVID-19. Both conserved end residues are part of each CDR3. A D gene is named only where the DNA matches it firmly. Clone size is shown for a subset of rows, as once, few, many or a class of expanded clone.

>TRBV21-1|-|-|TRBJ2-7
CASSESGIHEQYF
TGTGCCAGCAGCGAGAGCGGGATCCACGAGCAGTACTTC
>TRBV6-5|-|-|TRBJ1-1
CASSSGQRSTEAFF
TGTGCCAGCAGTTCCGGACAGAGGAGTACTGAAGCTTTCTTT
>TRBV30|TRBD1|-|TRBJ1-6
CAWRPPPRGHDSPLHF
TGTGCCTGGAGGCCCCCCCCCAGGGGGCATGATTCACCCCTCCACTTT
>TRBV19|-|medium-sized|TRBJ1-1
CASSADGGVTEAFF
TGTGCCAGTAGTGCGGACGGAGGGGTAACTGAAGCTTTCTTT
>TRBV7-3|TRBD1|once|TRBJ2-5
CASSSGTGGQTQYF
TGTGCCAGCAGCTCCGGGACAGGGGGACAGACCCAGTACTTC
>TRBV7-9|-|-|TRBJ2-4
CASSLNREGKNIQYF
TGTGCCAGCAGCTTGAACAGGGAAGGCAAAAACATTCAGTACTTC
>TRBV11-2|TRBD1|-|TRBJ1-1
CASSPDRGTEAFF
TGTGCCAGCAGCCCGGACAGGGGGACTGAAGCTTTCTTT
>TRBV7-3|-|-|TRBJ2-3
CASSPTLALDTQYF
TGTGCCAGCAGCCCCACCCTAGCGTTAGATACGCAGTATTTT
>TRBV18|-|-|TRBJ1-1
CASSPLAAKDTEAFF
TGTGCCAGCTCACCACTCGCGGCCAAGGACACTGAAGCTTTCTTT
>TRBV13|TRBD2|once|TRBJ2-3
CASSTRTSRSTDTQYF
TGTGCCAGCAGCACCCGGACTAGCCGAAGCACAGATACGCAGTATTTT
>TRBV28|TRBD1|few|TRBJ1-4
CASSPSRGLGEKLFF
TGTGCCAGCAGTCCCTCCAGGGGGCTGGGTGAAAAACTGTTTTTT
>TRBV7-7|TRBD2|-|TRBJ2-1
CASSRTSGASNEQFF
TGTGCCAGCAGCCGGACTAGCGGGGCCTCGAATGAGCAGTTCTTC
>TRBV6-2/TRBV6-3|TRBD1|-|TRBJ2-2
CASSSFLDRGFVGELFF
TGTGCCAGCAGTTCGTTCTTGGACAGGGGATTTGTCGGGGAGCTGTTTTTT
>TRBV7-2|-|once|TRBJ2-7
CASSLGRGQISDYEQYF
TGTGCCAGCAGCTTAGGGCGAGGGCAGATAAGCGATTACGAGCAGTACTTC
>TRBV4-3|TRBD2|-|TRBJ2-7
CASSIRGGRSYEQYF
TGCGCCAGCAGCATCCGGGGGGGCAGGTCCTACGAGCAGTACTTC
>TRBV4-2|-|-|TRBJ2-7
CASSQLPSSYEQYF
TGTGCCAGCAGCCAACTCCCGTCCTCCTACGAGCAGTACTTC